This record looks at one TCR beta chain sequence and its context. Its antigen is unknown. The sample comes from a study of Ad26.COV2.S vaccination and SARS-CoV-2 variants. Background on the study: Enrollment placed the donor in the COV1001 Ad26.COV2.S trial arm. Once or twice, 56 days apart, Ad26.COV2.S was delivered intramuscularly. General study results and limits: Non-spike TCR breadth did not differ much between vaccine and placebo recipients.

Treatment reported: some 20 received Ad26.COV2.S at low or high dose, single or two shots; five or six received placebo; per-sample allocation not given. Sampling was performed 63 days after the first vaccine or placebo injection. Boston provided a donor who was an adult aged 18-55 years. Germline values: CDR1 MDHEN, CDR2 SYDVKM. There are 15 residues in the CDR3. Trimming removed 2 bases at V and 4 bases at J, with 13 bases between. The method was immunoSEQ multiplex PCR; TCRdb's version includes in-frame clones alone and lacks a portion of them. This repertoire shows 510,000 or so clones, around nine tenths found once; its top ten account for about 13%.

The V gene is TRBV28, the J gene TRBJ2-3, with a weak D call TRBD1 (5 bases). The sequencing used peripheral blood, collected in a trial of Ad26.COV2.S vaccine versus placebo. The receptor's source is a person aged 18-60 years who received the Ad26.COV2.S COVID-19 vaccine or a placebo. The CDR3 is CASSLVPLGADTQYF. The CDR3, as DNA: TGTGCCAGCAGTTTAGTGCCCCTAGGGGCAGATACGCAGTATTTT.